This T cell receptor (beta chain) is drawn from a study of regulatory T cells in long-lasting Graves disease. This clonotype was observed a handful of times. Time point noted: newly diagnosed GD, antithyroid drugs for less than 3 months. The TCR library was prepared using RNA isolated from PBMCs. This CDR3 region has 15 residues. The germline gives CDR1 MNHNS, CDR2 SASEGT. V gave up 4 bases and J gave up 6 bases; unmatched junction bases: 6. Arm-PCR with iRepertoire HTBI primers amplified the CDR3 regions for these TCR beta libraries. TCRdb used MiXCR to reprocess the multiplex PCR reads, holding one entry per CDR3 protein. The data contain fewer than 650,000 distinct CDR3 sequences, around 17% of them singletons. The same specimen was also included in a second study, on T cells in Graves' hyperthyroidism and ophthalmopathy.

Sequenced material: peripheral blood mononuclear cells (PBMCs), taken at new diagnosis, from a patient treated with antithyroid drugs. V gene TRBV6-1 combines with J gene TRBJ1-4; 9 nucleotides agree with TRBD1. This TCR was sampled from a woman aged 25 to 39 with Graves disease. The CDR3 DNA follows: TGTGCCAGCAGTGCCCCGGGACAGGGAGATGAAAAACTGTTTTTT. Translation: CASSAPGQGDEKLFF.